Presented here are 30 T cell receptor beta chains from one specimen sequenced in a study of blood T cell repertoires in COVID-19. This table comes from immunoSEQ multiplex PCR, and its TCRdb copy is limited to in-frame clones, with some not included. The table records about 230,000 clones, about 85% of them present only once. Input material: peripheral blood. These TCRs come from a man aged 40-50 years with acute or convalescent COVID-19.

This chain joins TRBV7-9 and TRBJ2-2; 9 bases fit TRBD1. CDR3 size: 15 residues. V lost 6 bases to trimming and J lost 5 bases; unmatched junction nucleotides: 7. CDR1 and CDR2 (germline): SEHNR, FQNEAQ (reference sequence). The CDR3 here is CASRTRTGETGELFF. The CDR3 DNA follows: TGTGCCAGCAGGACTCGGACAGGGGAAACCGGGGAGCTGTTTTTT.

The rearrangement joins TRBV5-1 to TRBJ2-2; possible D gene TRBD1, 6 bases. This CDR3 region has 17 residues. Trimming took off 4 bases at V and 5 bases at J, with 21 bases between the two ends. Germline V gene data show CDR1 as SGHRS and CDR2 as YFSETQ. The CDR3 loop reads CASSADPPGQRTGELFF. In DNA form, the CDR3 reads TGCGCCAGCAGCGCCGACCCGCCGGGACAACGGACCGGGGAGCTGTTTTTT.

The chain employs TRBV30 and TRBJ2-7; 8 nucleotides agree with TRBD1. The ends lost 3 bases at V and 3 bases at J; junction bases unmatched: 7. Germline values: CDR1 GTSNPN, CDR2 SVGIG (reference sequence). The CDR3 is made up of 14 amino acids. The CDR3, as DNA: TGTGCCTGGAGCAGGTACAGGGGGGACTACGAGCAGTACTTC. Translation gives CAWSRYRGDYEQYF.

The V call is TRBV3-1 (or the pseudogene TRBV3-2), the J call TRBJ2-6; the D is unclear. Germline V lookup: CDR1 LGHDT, CDR2 YNNKEL (reference sequence). Trimming removed 2 bases at V and 2 bases at J, with 7 bases between. This CDR3 comprises 15 residues. CDR3 residues: CASSQTPTGANVLTF. Written as DNA, the CDR3 is TGTGCCAGCAGCCAAACTCCTACTGGGGCCAACGTCCTGACTTTC.

This clone was found a few times. This chain connects TRBV7-2 to TRBJ2-7; D is ambiguous. Between the trimmed V and J ends, which lost 3 bases and 0 bases, there was a span of 9 bases. Germline assignment: CDR1 SGHTA and CDR2 FQGNSA. The CDR3 spans 14 residues. CDR3 amino acids: CASSFSRNSYEQYF. DNA of the CDR3: TGTGCCAGCAGCTTCTCCAGAAACTCCTACGAGCAGTACTTC.

In its sample, this clone was seen a few times. This chain uses TRBV5-6 with TRBJ1-2; D is unclear. Trimming stripped 3 bases from V and 4 bases from J, with 13 bases between. The CDR3 consists of 14 residues. Per germline, CDR1 SGHDT and CDR2 YYEEEE. As DNA, the CDR3 is TGTGCCAGCAGCTCCCTAGCCATTACCTATGGCTACACCTTC. It codes for CASSSLAITYGYTF.

This rearrangement joins TRBV2 to TRBJ1-5; TRBD1 matches 9 bases. The CDR3 runs to 13 residues. CDR1 SNHLY and CDR2 FYNNEI come from the germline V gene. V lost 7 bases, J lost 5 bases, and 3 bases stayed unmatched. The CDR3 reads CASTRQGDQPQHF. As DNA, the CDR3 is TGTGCCAGCACCCGACAGGGGGATCAGCCCCAGCATTTT.

This clone was found once. The V gene is TRBV5-6, the J gene TRBJ2-5; tentatively, D is TRBD2 (6 bases). Germline V gene sequence: CDR1 SGHDT, CDR2 YYEEEE. V was cut by 8 bases and J by 3 bases, with 17 bases left in between. The CDR3 length is 14 residues. The CDR3: CARSGRDCKETQYF. In nucleotides, the CDR3 is TGTGCCAGGTCCGGCCGGGACTGCAAAGAGACCCAGTACTTC.

The chain has TRBV7-2 and TRBJ1-2; 7 bases agree with TRBD1. This CDR3 region has 13 residues. Losses at the gene ends were 5 bases for V and 5 bases for J; bases not matched to a gene: 5. Germline CDR1 reads SGHTA; CDR2 reads FQGNSA. CDR3 protein: CASSASGGYGYTF. CDR3 bases: TGTGCCAGCAGCGCATCAGGGGGTTATGGCTACACCTTC.

The V gene is TRBV11-2, the J gene TRBJ2-6, with D hard to call. Trimming removed 0 bases from V and 0 bases from J, with 6 bases in between. Germline V lookup: CDR1 SGHAT, CDR2 FQNNGV. The CDR3 covers 16 residues. In DNA, the CDR3 is TGTGCCAGCAGCTTAGATCCGGTCTCTGGGGCCAACGTCCTGACTTTC. It encodes CASSLDPVSGANVLTF. Complete variable domain (other parts from reference TRBV11-2 and TRBJ2-6): EAGVAQSPRYKIIEKRQSVAFWCNPISGHATLYWYQQILGQGPKLLIQFQNNGVVDDSQLPKDRFSAERLKGVDSTLKIQPAKLEDSAVYLCASSLDPVSGANVLTFGAGSRLTVL.

The chain combines TRBV19 with TRBJ2-7; weak D call: TRBD2 (5 bases). The CDR3 is made up of 15 amino acids. The germline CDR1 and CDR2 sequences are LNHDA and SQIVND (reference sequence). V shed 3 bases and J shed 2 bases, with 14 bases lying between them. As DNA, the CDR3 is TGTGCCAGTAGTATTCTCGGGGTTGGTACCTACGAGCAGTACTTC. Its translation: CASSILGVGTYEQYF.

V and J are TRBV27 and TRBJ2-2; 10 positions match TRBD2. After removal of 5 bases from V and 5 bases from J, the junction contained 5 bases not matched to a gene. The CDR3 extends over 15 amino acids. CDR1 is MNHEY, CDR2 SMNVEV, per germline (reference sequence). The CDR3 DNA reads as TGTGCCAGCAGTGCAGCGGGGGGGCGAACCGGGGAGCTGTTTTTT. Residues: CASSAAGGRTGELFF.

The gene calls are TRBV18 and TRBJ1-1; 11 nucleotides line up with TRBD1. Unmatched junction bases numbered 8, after V lost 6 bases and J lost 5 bases. This CDR3 spans 15 amino acids. Germline V gene sequence: CDR1 KGHSH, CDR2 LQKENI. CDR3 residues: CASSADRGRGTEAFF. The CDR3 DNA is TGTGCCAGCTCCGCGGACAGGGGGCGAGGAACTGAAGCTTTCTTT.

This clone was observed a single time. The V gene is TRBV14, the J gene TRBJ2-1, with TRBD2 matching over 9 bases. There are 16 residues in the CDR3. V was clipped by 4 bases and J by 3 bases; unmatched bases: 7. From germline, CDR1 is SGHDN and CDR2 FVKESK. This CDR3 is CASSLQSGGFYNEQFF. DNA for the CDR3: TGTGCCAGCAGCCTCCAAAGCGGGGGGTTCTACAATGAGCAGTTCTTC.

The V and J genes are TRBV2 and TRBJ2-1; D gene ambiguous. The germline CDR1 and CDR2 sequences are SNHLY and FYNNEI. The V gene lost 8 bases and the J gene lost 7 bases, with 9 bases spanning the gap. The CDR3 length is 11 residues. CDR3 sequence reads: CASGYWNEQFF. CDR3 bases: TGTGCCAGCGGTTACTGGAATGAGCAGTTCTTC.

This sequence joins TRBV5-5 and TRBJ2-1; TRBD2 agrees at 8 bases. Germline CDR1 is SGHKS and CDR2 is YYEKEE (reference sequence). Trimming at V came to 2 bases and at J to 8 bases, leaving 9 bases not matched to a gene. The CDR3 contains 15 residues. CDR3 sequence (DNA): TGTGCCAGCAGCTTCTCCGGGACTAGGGGGGATGAGCAGTTCTTC. The encoded protein is CASSFSGTRGDEQFF.

This clone was detected a few times. The V gene is TRBV27, the J gene TRBJ1-6; weak D call: TRBD1 (6 bases). Trimming left V 3 bases short and J 10 bases short, with 13 bases between. The CDR3 sequence is 14 residues long. Germline CDR1 MNHEY, CDR2 SMNVEV (reference sequence). The CDR3 DNA sequence: TGTGCCAGCAGTTTCACAGGGATTAGCTCACCCCTCCACTTT. Residues: CASSFTGISSPLHF.

This rearrangement joins TRBV2 to TRBJ1-1, with 7 nucleotides matching TRBD1. Germline CDR1 SNHLY, CDR2 FYNNEI. This CDR3 has 14 residues. V was pared by 7 bases and J by 0 bases, with 5 bases of the junction left unmatched. This CDR3 is CASTPGQVNTEAFF. In nucleotides, the CDR3 is TGTGCCAGCACCCCAGGACAGGTGAACACTGAAGCTTTCTTT.

The chain joins TRBV28 to TRBJ2-7; D uncertain. This CDR3 contains 13 residues. Germline-derived CDR1 and CDR2 are MDHEN and SYDVKM. Trimming removed 1 base from V and 6 bases from J, with 10 bases in between. This chain's CDR3 is CASSLSSPGEQYF. CDR3 bases: TGTGCCAGCAGTTTATCGTCCCCCGGCGAGCAGTACTTC.

DNA of the CDR3: TGTGCCAGCAGTGATCCAGGGGCAGGTAATTCACCCCTCCACTTT. Translation gives CASSDPGAGNSPLHF. V gene TRBV2 combines with J gene TRBJ1-6; D might be TRBD1 (6 bases). V was clipped by 3 bases and J by 6 bases, with 12 bases between them. There are 15 residues in the CDR3. Germline V gene sequence: CDR1 SNHLY, CDR2 FYNNEI.

This clone was observed a handful of times. V is TRBV5-6 and J is TRBJ1-6; D call uncertain. This CDR3 comprises 13 residues. Trimming pared 5 bases from V and 8 bases from J, leaving 11 bases between. The germline CDR1 and CDR2 sequences are SGHDT and YYEEEE. CDR3 amino acids: CASSIGRYSPLHF. The CDR3 DNA follows: TGTGCCAGCAGTATCGGCAGGTATTCACCCCTCCACTTT.

This chain uses TRBV29-1 with TRBJ1-2, with a tentative D call TRBD1 (5 bases). Germline V CDR1 and CDR2: SQVTM, ANQGSEA. This CDR3 contains 12 residues. The germline V and J ends were trimmed by 4 bases and 4 bases, with 10 bases remaining between them. CDR3 DNA: TGCAGCGTTGGCAGGGAGGTCTATGGCTACACCTTC. Its protein product is CSVGREVYGYTF.

The chain has TRBV27 and TRBJ1-1; D is perhaps TRBD1 (5 bases). Trimming shortened V by 5 bases and J by 0 bases, and 10 bases separated the two germline ends. CDR3 length: 14 amino acids. CDR1 and CDR2 from the germline V gene are MNHEY and SMNVEV (reference sequence). The CDR3 region is CASSEWGVNTEAFF. The CDR3 DNA follows: TGTGCCAGCAGTGAGTGGGGGGTGAACACTGAAGCTTTCTTT.

The V gene is TRBV7-6, the J gene TRBJ2-1; 13 bases fit TRBD2. J was trimmed by 4 bases and V by 3 bases; bases with no gene match: 9. The CDR3 runs to 18 residues. Per germline, CDR1 SGHVS and CDR2 FNYEAQ. The CDR3 spells CASSFGLAGEPLYNEQFF. CDR3 bases: TGTGCCAGCAGCTTCGGACTAGCGGGGGAGCCCTTGTACAATGAGCAGTTCTTC.

V and J are TRBV19 and TRBJ2-1; D unclear. Germline assignment: CDR1 LNHDA and CDR2 SQIVND (reference sequence). Trimming shortened V by 5 bases and J by 7 bases, and 9 bases separated the two germline ends. This CDR3 has 12 amino acids. The CDR3 DNA follows: TGTGCCAGTAGTGCGCCAGGAAATGAGCAGTTCTTC. Its protein product is CASSAPGNEQFF.

In this sample, this clone turned up a few times. J is TRBJ1-1 and V is TRBV5-1; 7 nucleotides match TRBD1. The ends lost 4 bases at V and 6 bases at J; junction bases unmatched: 12. The germline V gene encodes CDR1 SGHRS and CDR2 YFSETQ. CDR3 length: 15 residues. The CDR3 is CASSPRRTGDAEAFF. CDR3 coding DNA: TGCGCCAGCAGCCCCAGACGTACAGGGGATGCTGAAGCTTTCTTT.

This sequence joins TRBV7-2 and TRBJ1-5; TRBD1 might be the D (6 bases). V was shortened by 6 bases and J by 7 bases, with 19 bases between the two germline ends. The CDR3 has 15 residues. The germline V gene encodes CDR1 SGHTA and CDR2 FQGNSA. CDR3 amino acids: CASRPTGGRGQPQHF. The DNA for the CDR3 is TGTGCCAGCAGGCCCACCGGGGGGCGAGGACAGCCCCAGCATTTT.

The chain couples TRBV6-1 to TRBJ2-7; D is undetermined. V was cut by 2 bases and J by 7 bases, with 12 bases left in between. CDR3 length equals 13 residues. CDR1 and CDR2 (germline): MNHNS, SASEGT. The CDR3: CASSEPYLREQYF. CDR3 bases: TGTGCCAGCAGTGAACCATATCTTCGGGAGCAGTACTTC.

This chain links TRBV2 with TRBJ2-7; D ambiguous. With 1 base removed from V and 2 bases from J, the gap between germline ends came to 12 bases. This CDR3 comprises 15 residues. The V gene's germline CDR1 is SNHLY and CDR2 FYNNEI. The CDR3 nucleotides read TGTGCCAGCAGTGAAGATGAGGCAGCGCCCTACGAGCAGTACTTC. Translated, it gives CASSEDEAAPYEQYF.

This clone was detected only once. V usage is TRBV3-1 (or the pseudogene TRBV3-2) and J usage is TRBJ1-4; tentatively, D is TRBD1 (6 bases). V was cut by 2 bases and J by 5 bases, with 15 bases left in between. The germline V gene encodes CDR1 LGHDT and CDR2 YNNKEL (reference sequence). CDR3 length: 16 residues. Here the CDR3 reads CASSQTSGTQNEKLFF. CDR3 in DNA: TGTGCCAGCAGCCAAACGTCCGGGACACAAAATGAAAAACTGTTTTTT.